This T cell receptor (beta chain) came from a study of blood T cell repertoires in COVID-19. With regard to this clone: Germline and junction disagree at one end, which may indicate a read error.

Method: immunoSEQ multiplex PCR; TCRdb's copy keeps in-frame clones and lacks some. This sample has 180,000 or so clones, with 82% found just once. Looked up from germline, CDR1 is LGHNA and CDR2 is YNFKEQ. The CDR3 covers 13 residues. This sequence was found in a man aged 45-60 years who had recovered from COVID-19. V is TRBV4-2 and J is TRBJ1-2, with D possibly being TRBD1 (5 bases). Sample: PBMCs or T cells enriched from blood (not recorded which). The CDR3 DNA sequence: TGTGCCAGCAGCCAAGGGGGGGTCCCAGGACACCTCTTC. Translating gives CASSQGGVPGHLF.